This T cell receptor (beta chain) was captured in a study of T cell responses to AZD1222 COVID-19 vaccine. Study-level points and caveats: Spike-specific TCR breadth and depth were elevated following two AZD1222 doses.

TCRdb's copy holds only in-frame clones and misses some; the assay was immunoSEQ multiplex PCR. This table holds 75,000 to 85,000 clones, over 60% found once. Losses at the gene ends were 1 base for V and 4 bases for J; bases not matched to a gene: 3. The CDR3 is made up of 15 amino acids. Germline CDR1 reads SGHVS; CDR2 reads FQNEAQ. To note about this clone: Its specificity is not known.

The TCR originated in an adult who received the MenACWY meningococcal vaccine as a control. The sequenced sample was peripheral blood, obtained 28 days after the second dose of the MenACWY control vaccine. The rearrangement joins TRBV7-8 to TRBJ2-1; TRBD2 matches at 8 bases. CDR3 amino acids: CASSLGLAKYNEQFF. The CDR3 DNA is TGTGCCAGCAGCTTAGGACTAGCGAAATACAATGAGCAGTTCTTC.